What follows describes a single T cell receptor (beta chain). In its sample, this clonotype was seen a few times. Its binding antigen is unknown. No much larger clonotype is one base removed from it; base qualities were not supplied. The treatment or condition label, read with the paper, signifies: live attenuated yellow fever vaccine strain. At every blood-draw timepoint, two biological replicates of bulk PBMCs were collected. A standard Ficoll-Paque protocol was used to isolate PBMCs from peripheral blood. TriZol was used to extract RNA from bulk PBMCs, CD4 and CD8 fractions, and dextramer-positive and dextramer-negative fractions. Sequencing was carried out with an Illumina NovaSeq 6000. TCR cDNA was made using 5'RACE template switching, a step that added a universal primer site and unique molecular identifiers. cDNA synthesis was primed from both the TCR alpha and TCR beta constant segments. Two PCR steps were used to amplify libraries, with sample barcodes and sequencing adapters being added in the second step. Libraries were sequenced on Illumina HiSeq 2500 (2x100 bp) or NovaSeq (2x150 bp). Per the original workflow: MIGEC was used to demultiplex reads and collapse the reads into UMI consensus sequences, and MiXCR was used for V(D)J alignment. Vaccine-responding clonotypes were defined with edgeR using replicate PBMC samples, requiring FDR below 0.01 and a log2 fold change above 5 up to day 15. Each bulk clonotype received a CD4 or CD8 identity based on whether the sequenced CD4 or CD8 repertoire contained that clonotype at higher abundance. The public reads were reprocessed in TCRdb via fastp at Q25 and MiXCR, keeping in-frame beta chains. Entries are consolidated by CDR3 protein sequence, retaining the most common genes and DNA. TCRdb's processing, not the study's, gives the V and J calls here. The table for this sample lists 250,000 to 400,000 distinct CDR3 sequences; roughly 4.3% of them were counted only once. The ten largest make up around 23% of the sample.

The data stem from a study of T cells after yellow fever vaccination (dated by TCRdb to about 2019). For the study in its entirety: The SMART-Seq v4 Ultra Low Input RNA kit was used to prepare libraries from fractions with low cell numbers. To follow T-cell clones before and after primary and booster YFV17D yellow fever vaccination, bulk TCR alpha and beta repertoires were sequenced over time. Two healthy male donors, one aged 18 to 30 and one aged 30 to 40 years, made up the cohort. Blood was drawn at multiple timepoints before and after primary and secondary immunization, with bulk PBMC replicates and cell subsets isolated. Broad study findings and their caveats: After the booster, most clones that had expanded after primary vaccination were detected again (nearly 97% of CD4 and roughly nine tenths of CD8), suggesting broad maintenance of memory. Only two donors were included in the study, so the extent to which the findings can be generalized is limited. Computational filtering was needed because FACS-sorted repertoires could contain abundant contaminating clonotypes from the bulk population. The secondary T-cell response was found to be weaker but faster than the primary response, with a peak reached on day 5 rather than on day 15. A small share of clonotypes occurred in both CD4 and CD8 compartments, likely arising from convergent recombination.

V is pruned by 1 base and J by 4 bases, leaving 4 bases of the junction without a gene match. Reading the germline V gene gives CDR1 SGHTA and CDR2 FQGNSA. The CDR3, from cysteine to phenylalanine, totals 15 residues. The DNA shown is the 45-base CDR3, in frame from base 1. The sequencing used PBMCs, collected 5 days after the yellow fever booster vaccination. The receptor chain draws on TRBV7-2 and TRBJ2-3; a stretch of 8 junction bases matches TRBD2. The clonotype originates from a man in his late teens or twenties who received the YFV17D yellow fever vaccine. The DNA sequence follows: TGTGCCAGCAGCTTAGGGGTAGCGGGGTCAGATACGCAGTATTTT. This gives the protein CASSLGVAGSDTQYF.